A single T cell receptor (beta chain) is shown here with its context. CDR3 size: 14 residues. J lost 0 bases, V lost 8 bases, and 3 bases had no gene match. These data come from a study of blood T cell repertoires in COVID-19. On the study more broadly: In each case, the material was cDNA or gDNA derived from T cells, B-cell-depleted T cells, or PBMCs.

The repertoire was sequenced with immunoSEQ multiplex PCR; TCRdb's copy has only in-frame clones and lacks some. This table holds some 130,000 clones, under 90% found once. The chain carries TRBV23-1 and TRBJ2-2; 7 bases align to TRBD1. TRBV23-1 counts as an open reading frame of uncertain function. This clonotype originated in a human donor in a cohort sampled during active COVID-19. Sequencing was performed on peripheral blood. The CDR3 DNA sequence: TGCGCCAGCCCGGGACAGTCGAACACCGGGGAGCTGTTTTTT. It yields the protein CASPGQSNTGELFF.